The 18 T cell receptor beta chains listed next were all sequenced from one sample in a study of cytomegalovirus exposure and HLA in healthy donors. The PCR used 60 Vbeta and 13 Jbeta primers. The repertoire was sequenced with immunoSEQ multiplex PCR; TCRdb's copy has only in-frame clones and lacks some. The sample has 180,000 or so clones; roughly 9.4% are singletons. What was sequenced was PBMCs. These receptors originate from a woman in her 30s in good health and CMV-seropositive.

This clone has more than one count but fewer than ten. The V call is TRBV30, the J call TRBJ2-7; 8 positions agree with TRBD2. CDR1 is GTSNPN and CDR2 is SVGIG in the germline V gene (reference sequence). Trimming at V came to 0 bases and at J to 5 bases, leaving 6 bases not matched to a gene. The CDR3 consists of 14 residues. The DNA of the CDR3 is TGTGCCTGGAGTGTAAGACTAGCGAGGGACGAGCAGTACTTC. This translates into CAWSVRLARDEQYF.

This clone came up a few times. The gene calls are TRBV30 and TRBJ2-5; 11 bases are a match to TRBD2. Germline CDR1 is GTSNPN and CDR2 is SVGIG (reference sequence). This CDR3 region has 14 residues. Germline trimming cut 6 bases from V and 5 bases from J; bases unmatched to any gene: 8. In DNA form, the CDR3 reads TGTGCCTGTATGCTAGCGGGAGGAGGTGAGACCCAGTACTTC. Translated: CACMLAGGGETQYF.

This clone appeared a few times. This rearrangement joins TRBV6-1 to TRBJ1-1; D ambiguous. The CDR3 spans 14 residues. Germline lookup yields CDR1 MNHNS and CDR2 SASEGT. The V end was cut by 6 bases, the J end by 5 bases, with 16 bases between. The CDR3 DNA reads as TGTGCCAGCAGGACGTTGAGAGGGCTGACTGAAGCTTTCTTT. This encodes CASRTLRGLTEAFF.

This clone has just a few counts. The V call is TRBV5-1, the J call TRBJ1-2; D possibly corresponds to TRBD1 (5 bases). The germline V and J ends were trimmed by 0 bases and 8 bases, with 8 bases remaining between them. Looked up from germline, CDR1 is SGHRS and CDR2 is YFSETQ. The CDR3 length is 12 residues. Here the CDR3 reads CASSLVGEGYTF. In DNA, the CDR3 is TGCGCCAGCAGCTTGGTAGGGGAAGGCTACACCTTC.

The chain employs TRBV11-1 and TRBJ2-3; 10 bases fit TRBD1. Germline V lookup: CDR1 SGHAT, CDR2 FQDESV (reference sequence). Unmatched junction bases numbered 3, after V lost 3 bases and J lost 6 bases. The CDR3 contains 14 residues. The CDR3 region has the DNA TGTGCCAGCAGCTTGGACAGGGGGTCTGATACGCAGTATTTT. The encoded protein is CASSLDRGSDTQYF.

This clone turned up a few times. V gene TRBV10-2 combines with J gene TRBJ1-2; 8 positions match TRBD1. J gave up 5 bases and V 2 bases, and 7 bases lay outside the gene matches. The CDR3 loop spans 15 amino acids. From germline, CDR1 is WSHSY and CDR2 SAAADI. CDR3 sequence reads: CASSEETGGSYGYTF. As DNA, the CDR3 is TGCGCCAGCAGTGAGGAAACAGGGGGTTCGTATGGCTACACCTTC.

The V call is TRBV7-9, the J call TRBJ2-3; 10 nucleotides line up with TRBD2. The junction had 7 bases not matched to a gene; V was cut back by 6 bases and J by 7 bases. Germline CDR1 reads SEHNR; CDR2 reads FQNEAQ (reference sequence). This CDR3 has 14 amino acids. The CDR3 nucleotides read TGTGCCAGCAGAGTTCAGCGGGAGGGACATACGCAGTATTTT. Its protein is CASRVQREGHTQYF.

The chain uses TRBV12-5 and TRBJ2-1; 7 nucleotides align to TRBD2. From germline, CDR1 is LGHNT and CDR2 FRNRAP. J was trimmed by 2 bases and V by 5 bases; bases with no gene match: 9. The CDR3 extends over 16 amino acids. The CDR3 sequence: CASGPGTILTYNEQFF. DNA of the CDR3: TGTGCTAGTGGTCCTGGGACTATCCTAACCTACAATGAGCAGTTCTTC. Using reference TRBV12-5 and TRBJ2-1 for the parts outside the CDR3, the full variable domain is DARVTQTPRHKVTEMGQEVTMRCQPILGHNTVFWYRQTMMQGLELLAYFRNRAPLDDSGMPKDRFSAEMPDATLATLKIQPSEPRDSAVYFCASGPGTILTYNEQFFGPGTRLTVL.

The chain couples TRBV7-6 to TRBJ2-7, with D maybe TRBD2 (6 bases). CDR3 length: 15 residues. With 2 bases removed from V and 7 bases from J, the gap between germline ends came to 18 bases. CDR1 and CDR2 from the germline V gene are SGHVS and FNYEAQ. CDR3 sequence reads: CASSLMGGPSGEQYF. CDR3 bases: TGTGCCAGCAGCTTAATGGGGGGACCTTCGGGGGAGCAGTACTTC.

This clone was seen a few times. V and J are TRBV10-2 and TRBJ2-7, with TRBD1 matching over 8 bases. From germline, CDR1 is WSHSY and CDR2 SAAADI. The CDR3 consists of 13 residues. Unmatched junction bases numbered 7, after V lost 10 bases and J lost 2 bases. The chain's CDR3 is CANRQGIPYEQYF. In nucleotides, the CDR3 is TGCGCCAACCGACAGGGGATCCCCTACGAGCAGTACTTC.

This sequence joins TRBV4-1 and TRBJ2-7; a weak D match, TRBD2 (5 bases). V was trimmed by 1 base and J by 0 bases, leaving 16 bases between them. Germline assignment: CDR1 MGHRA and CDR2 YSYEKL. The CDR3 covers 17 residues. CDR3 region: CASSQGRGLSLSYEQYF. As DNA, the CDR3 is TGCGCCAGCAGCCAAGGACGCGGGCTGAGCCTCTCCTACGAGCAGTACTTC.

The CDR3 reads CASSIGGPHQPQHF. CDR3 in DNA: TGCGCCAGCAGCATCGGGGGACCGCATCAGCCCCAGCATTTT. V usage is TRBV4-1 and J usage is TRBJ1-5; D perhaps matches TRBD1 (5 bases). Trimming pared 5 bases from V and 5 bases from J, leaving 13 bases between. Germline assignment: CDR1 MGHRA and CDR2 YSYEKL. The CDR3 has 14 residues.

This clone turned up a few times. The CDR3 DNA reads as TGCGCCAGCAGCTTGGCCACCACAGGGGGCAAGAATGGCTACACCTTC. Translating gives CASSLATTGGKNGYTF. The chain carries TRBV5-1 and TRBJ1-2, with TRBD1 identical over 9 bases. The CDR3 is made up of 16 amino acids. Germline V gives CDR1 SGHRS, CDR2 YFSETQ. V dropped 0 bases and J dropped 6; count of bases not matched to a gene: 9. Using reference TRBV5-1 and TRBJ1-2 for the parts outside the CDR3, the full variable domain is KAGVTQTPRYLIKTRGQQVTLSCSPISGHRSVSWYQQTPGQGLQFLFEYFSETQRNKGNFPGRFSGRQFSNSRSEMNVSTLELGDSALYLCASSLATTGGKNGYTFGSGTRLTVV.

This clone was picked up a small number of times. The V and J genes are TRBV6-1 and TRBJ2-5; D gene uncertain. The germline CDR1 and CDR2 sequences are MNHNS and SASEGT. The CDR3 runs 16 residues. The V end was cut by 4 bases, the J end by 1 base, with 16 bases between. The CDR3 reads CASSANAGLIQETQYF. The CDR3 region has the DNA TGTGCCAGCAGTGCAAACGCAGGCCTGATCCAAGAGACCCAGTACTTC.

The chain carries TRBV7-9 and TRBJ1-1, with a tentative D call TRBD1 (6 bases). CDR3 length equals 13 residues. V was clipped by 6 bases and J by 2 bases, with 10 bases between them. Germline CDR1 SEHNR, CDR2 FQNEAQ (reference sequence). For the CDR3, the DNA is TGTGCCAGCAGTGGGACATACAACACTGAAGCTTTCTTT. As protein: CASSGTYNTEAFF.

There are a few counts of this clone. The J gene is TRBJ1-1, the V gene TRBV5-1; 8 positions agree with TRBD1. This CDR3 is built from 12 residues. Trimming at V came to 5 bases and at J to 6 bases, leaving 3 bases not matched to a gene. Germline assignment: CDR1 SGHRS and CDR2 YFSETQ. For the CDR3, the DNA is TGCGCCAGCAGAGGACAGGGCGCTGAAGCTTTCTTT. It yields the protein CASRGQGAEAFF.

This clone has more than one count but fewer than ten. The rearrangement uses TRBV5-1 and TRBJ2-7; maybe TRBD1 (6 bases). The V end was cut by 0 bases, the J end by 6 bases, with 16 bases between. Germline V gene sequence: CDR1 SGHRS, CDR2 YFSETQ. CDR3 length: 15 residues. The CDR3 nucleotides are TGCGCCAGCAGCTTGGCCACGTCAGGGGAAGGCGAGCAGTACTTC. Translation gives CASSLATSGEGEQYF.

The chain has TRBV7-9 and TRBJ1-1; perhaps TRBD1 as D (6 bases). CDR3 length equals 14 residues. With 2 bases removed from V and 0 bases from J, the gap between germline ends came to 7 bases. Germline V gene data show CDR1 as SEHNR and CDR2 as FQNEAQ (reference sequence). The CDR3 loop reads CASSLTGMNTEAFF. In DNA, the CDR3 is TGTGCCAGCAGCTTAACAGGGATGAACACTGAAGCTTTCTTT.